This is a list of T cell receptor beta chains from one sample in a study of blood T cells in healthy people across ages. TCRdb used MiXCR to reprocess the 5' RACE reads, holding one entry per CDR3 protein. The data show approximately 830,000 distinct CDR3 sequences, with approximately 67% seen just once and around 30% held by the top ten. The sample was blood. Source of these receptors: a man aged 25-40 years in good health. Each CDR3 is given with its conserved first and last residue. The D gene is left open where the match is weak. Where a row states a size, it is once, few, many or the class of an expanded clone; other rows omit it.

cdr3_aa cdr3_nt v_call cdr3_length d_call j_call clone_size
CASSGAMAGAETQYF TGTGCCAGCAGCGGAGCTATGGCGGGGGCTGAGACCCAGTACTTC TRBV9 15 - TRBJ2-5 -
CASSYSAGGTDTQYF TGTGCCAGCAGTTACTCCGCCGGGGGCACAGATACGCAGTATTTT TRBV6-6 15 - TRBJ2-3 -
CASSLSELAGDYEQYF TGTGCCAGCAGCTTATCTGAGCTAGCGGGGGATTACGAGCAGTACTTC TRBV11-1 16 TRBD2 TRBJ2-7 -
CASSLGGGGYYNEQFF TGTGCCAGCAGTTTAGGCGGGGGGGGCTACTACAATGAGCAGTTCTTC TRBV27 16 TRBD2 TRBJ2-1 -
CASSSAPGGGYGYTF TGTGCCAGCAGCTCAGCCCCGGGCGGGGGCTATGGCTACACCTTC TRBV5-6 15 - TRBJ1-2 -
CASGFGGGSGANVLTF TGTGCTAGTGGTTTTGGCGGGGGCTCTGGGGCCAACGTCCTGACTTTC TRBV12-5 16 TRBD2 TRBJ2-6 -
CSVTSPDTQYF TGCAGCGTTACTAGCCCAGATACGCAGTATTTT TRBV29-1 11 - TRBJ2-3 few
CASSRIGTANSPLHF TGCGCCAGCAGCCGGATCGGGACTGCAAATTCACCCCTCCACTTT TRBV5-1 15 - TRBJ1-6 -
CSARKTGNGLRGEQYF TGCAGTGCTAGAAAAACAGGGAACGGGTTACGTGGGGAGCAGTACTTC TRBV20-1 16 - TRBJ2-7 -
CASSPGSGWAPLHF TGTGCCAGCAGTCCGGGGTCAGGATGGGCACCCCTCCACTTT TRBV28 14 - TRBJ1-6 -
CASSPRDGTYEQYF TGTGCCAGCAGCCCGCGGGACGGCACCTACGAGCAGTACTTC TRBV7-9 14 - TRBJ2-7 few
CASSVGNTGSGQRSYNEQFF TGTGCCAGCAGCGTAGGTAATACGGGGTCGGGACAACGCTCCTACAATGAGCAGTTCTTC TRBV9 20 - TRBJ2-1 -
CASTLGGAYNEQYF TGTGCCAGCACCTTGGGGGGGGCGTACAATGAGCAGTACTTC TRBV7-9 14 - TRBJ2-7 -
CAISDRGGLDTQYF TGTGCCATCAGTGATCGAGGGGGCCTAGATACGCAGTATTTT TRBV10-3 14 TRBD1 TRBJ2-3 -
CASSPGTGINTGELFF TGTGCCAGCAGCCCGGGGACAGGGATAAACACCGGGGAGCTGTTTTTT TRBV12-3/TRBV12-4 16 TRBD1 TRBJ2-2 once
CASSQEGPYEQYF TGTGCCAGCAGCCAAGAGGGCCCCTACGAGCAGTACTTC TRBV4-2 13 - TRBJ2-7 -
CAISGQGDTQYF TGTGCCATCAGTGGGCAAGGAGATACGCAGTATTTT TRBV10-3 12 - TRBJ2-3 few
CASSPPGGVGYEQYF TGTGCCAGCAGTCCCCCAGGGGGTGTGGGCTACGAGCAGTACTTC TRBV28 15 TRBD1 TRBJ2-7 -
CASSRTDRRETQYF TGTGCCAGCAGCCGTACGGACAGACGAGAGACCCAGTACTTC TRBV7-9 14 - TRBJ2-5 many
CASLGRGGANVLTF TGTGCCAGCCTAGGGAGGGGCGGGGCCAACGTCCTGACTTTC TRBV6-5 14 TRBD2 TRBJ2-6 -
CASSSRKGAGYTF TGTGCCAGCAGCTCCCGGAAGGGGGCAGGCTACACCTTC TRBV11-1 13 TRBD1 TRBJ1-2 -
CASSMGRSTDTQYF TGTGCCAGCAGTATGGGGCGGAGCACAGATACGCAGTATTTT TRBV3-1 14 - TRBJ2-3 -
CASSTLAGVSYERYF TGTGCCAGCAGCACACTAGCGGGGGTGTCCTACGAGCGGTACTTC TRBV21-1 15 - TRBJ2-5 once
CASAPFGGGRDEQFF TGTGCCAGCGCCCCATTCGGAGGGGGGAGGGATGAGCAGTTCTTC TRBV4-2 15 - TRBJ2-1 few
CASILAVTDTEAFF TGCGCCAGCATCTTGGCCGTTACGGACACTGAAGCTTTCTTT TRBV5-1 14 - TRBJ1-1 -
CSATNPGQGAYNEQFF TGCAGTGCTACAAACCCAGGACAGGGGGCTTACAATGAGCAGTTCTTC TRBV20-1 16 TRBD1 TRBJ2-1 few